This T cell receptor (beta chain) appears in the sequencing data of a study of control samples from healthy donors and cancer patients. Germline CDR1 is MGHDK and CDR2 is SYGVNS. The CDR3 runs to 13 residues. V was shortened by 5 bases and J by 1 base, with 8 bases between the two germline ends. This clone appeared a few times. Clones were read by immunoSEQ multiplex PCR, and TCRdb kept only the in-frame ones, dropping some. The table records some 130,000 clones, around 89% of them present only once. The chain couples TRBV25-1 to TRBJ1-1; no reliable D call. The sample was blood. The source of this sequence is a man aged 35-49 years in good health. The CDR3 sequence: CASSRHWNTEAFF. CDR3 coding DNA: TGTGCCAGCAGTCGACACTGGAACACTGAAGCTTTCTTT.